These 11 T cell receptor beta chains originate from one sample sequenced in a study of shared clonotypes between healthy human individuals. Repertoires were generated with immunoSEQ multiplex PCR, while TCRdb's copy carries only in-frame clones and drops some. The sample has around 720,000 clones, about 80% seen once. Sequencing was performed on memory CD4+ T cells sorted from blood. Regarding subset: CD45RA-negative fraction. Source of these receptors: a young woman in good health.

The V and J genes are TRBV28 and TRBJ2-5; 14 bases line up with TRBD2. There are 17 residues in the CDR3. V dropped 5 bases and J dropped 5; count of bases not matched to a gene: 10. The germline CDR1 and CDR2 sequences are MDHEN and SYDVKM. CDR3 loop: CASSPHRLAGGGETQYF. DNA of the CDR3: TGTGCCAGCAGTCCTCATCGACTAGCGGGAGGGGGTGAGACCCAGTACTTC. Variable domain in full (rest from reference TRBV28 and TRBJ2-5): DVKVTQSSRYLVKRTGEKVFLECVQDMDHENMFWYRQDPGLGLRLIYFSYDVKMKEKGDIPEGYSVSREKKERFSLILESASTNQTSMYLCASSPHRLAGGGETQYFGPGTRLLVL.

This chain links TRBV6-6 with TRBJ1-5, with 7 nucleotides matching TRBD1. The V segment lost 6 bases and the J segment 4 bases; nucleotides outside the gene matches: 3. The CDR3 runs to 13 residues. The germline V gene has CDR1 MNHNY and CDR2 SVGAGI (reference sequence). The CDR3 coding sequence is TGTGCCAGCAGAGGGACAGAGAATCAGCCCCAGCATTTT. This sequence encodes CASRGTENQPQHF.

Written as DNA, the CDR3 is TGTGCCAGCACCACGGCATGGGGTAGGGCGGGTCAGCCCCAGCATTTT. Its protein product is CASTTAWGRAGQPQHF. The chain carries TRBV28 and TRBJ1-5; no definite D call. This CDR3 spans 16 amino acids. The V gene's germline CDR1 is MDHEN and CDR2 SYDVKM. V was pared by 7 bases and J by 6 bases, with 22 bases between. The full variable domain, in which reference TRBV28 and TRBJ1-5 provide the parts outside the CDR3, is DVKVTQSSRYLVKRTGEKVFLECVQDMDHENMFWYRQDPGLGLRLIYFSYDVKMKEKGDIPEGYSVSREKKERFSLILESASTNQTSMYLCASTTAWGRAGQPQHFGDGTRLSIL.

CDR3 nucleotides: TGTGCCAGCGAAGGACTAGCGGGGGCCTACGGGGAGCAGTTCTTC. It yields the protein CASEGLAGAYGEQFF. The rearrangement links TRBV2 to TRBJ2-1, with 13 bases that match TRBD2. CDR1 is SNHLY and CDR2 is FYNNEI in the germline V gene. Losses at the gene ends were 8 bases for V and 10 bases for J; bases not matched to a gene: 11. This CDR3 spans 15 amino acids.

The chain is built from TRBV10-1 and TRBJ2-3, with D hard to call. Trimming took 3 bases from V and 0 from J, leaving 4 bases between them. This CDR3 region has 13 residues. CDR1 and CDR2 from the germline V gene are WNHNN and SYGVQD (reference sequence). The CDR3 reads CASSDSSTDTQYF. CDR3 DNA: TGCGCCAGCAGTGACTCTAGCACAGATACGCAGTATTTT.

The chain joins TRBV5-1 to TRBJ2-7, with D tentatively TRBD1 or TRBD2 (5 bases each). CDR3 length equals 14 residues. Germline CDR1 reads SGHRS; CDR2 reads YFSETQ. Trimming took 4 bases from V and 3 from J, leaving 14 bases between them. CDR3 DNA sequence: TGCGCCAGCAGCCGGGACGTCGGGATCTACGAGCAGTACTTC. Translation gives CASSRDVGIYEQYF.

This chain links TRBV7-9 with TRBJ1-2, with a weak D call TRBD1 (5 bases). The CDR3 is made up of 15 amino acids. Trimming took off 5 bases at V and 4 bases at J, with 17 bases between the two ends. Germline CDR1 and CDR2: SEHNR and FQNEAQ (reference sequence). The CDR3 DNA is TGTGCCAGCAGCGCAGGGCACCAGGGTGCCTATGGCTACACCTTC. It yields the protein CASSAGHQGAYGYTF.

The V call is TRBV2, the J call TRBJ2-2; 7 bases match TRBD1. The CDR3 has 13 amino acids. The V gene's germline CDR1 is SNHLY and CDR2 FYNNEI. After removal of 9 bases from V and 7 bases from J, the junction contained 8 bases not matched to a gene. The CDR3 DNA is TGTGCCAGTGCGTCACAGGGGATCGGGGAGCTGTTTTTT. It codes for CASASQGIGELFF. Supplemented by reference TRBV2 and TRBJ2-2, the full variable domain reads EPEVTQTPSHQVTQMGQEVILRCVPISNHLYFYWYRQILGQKVEFLVSFYNNEISEKSEIFDDQFSVERPDGSNFTLKIRSTKLEDSAMYFCASASQGIGELFFGEGSRLTVL.

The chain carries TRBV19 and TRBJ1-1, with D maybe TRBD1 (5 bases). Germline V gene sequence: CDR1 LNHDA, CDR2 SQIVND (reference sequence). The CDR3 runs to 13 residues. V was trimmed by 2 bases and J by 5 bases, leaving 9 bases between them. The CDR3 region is CASSIQGGTEAFF. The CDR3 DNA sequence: TGTGCCAGTAGTATACAGGGAGGGACTGAAGCTTTCTTT.

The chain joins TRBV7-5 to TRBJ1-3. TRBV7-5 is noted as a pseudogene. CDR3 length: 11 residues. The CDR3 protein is CVRSPPGTIYF. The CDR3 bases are TGTGTCAGAAGCCCCCCCGGGACCATATATTTT.

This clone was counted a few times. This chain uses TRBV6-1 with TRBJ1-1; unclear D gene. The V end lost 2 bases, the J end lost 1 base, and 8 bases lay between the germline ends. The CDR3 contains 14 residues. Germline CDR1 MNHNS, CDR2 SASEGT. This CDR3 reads CASSEPRRNTEAFF. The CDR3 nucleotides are TGTGCCAGCAGTGAACCCCGAAGGAACACTGAAGCTTTCTTT.